This TCR beta chain was obtained from a study of shared clonotypes between healthy human individuals. Generated by immunoSEQ multiplex PCR, the TCRdb table keeps only in-frame clones and is missing some. This table holds about 2.1 million clones, 93% found once. Germline V lookup: CDR1 LGHNA, CDR2 YSLEER. CDR3 size: 15 residues. J was trimmed by 3 bases and V by 2 bases; bases with no gene match: 3. Only CD45RO-negative cells positively selected for CCR7 counted as naive CD8 cells, so terminally differentiated effector memory CD45RA+ cells were excluded. The chain couples TRBV4-3 to TRBJ2-7; 11 nucleotides match TRBD2. Sequenced: naive CD8+ T cells from PBMCs. The sequence came from a young man in good health. Some clones in this sample may be carry-over from other donors' samples. The CDR3 spells CASSQSSGGGYEQYF. The CDR3, as DNA: TGCGCCAGCAGCCAAAGTAGCGGGGGGGGCTACGAGCAGTACTTC.